The 29 T cell receptor beta chains listed next were all sequenced from one sample in a study of blood T cell repertoires in COVID-19. Sequencing was performed with immunoSEQ multiplex PCR; in TCRdb, only in-frame clones are kept and a portion is missing. The table lists 300,000 to 350,000 clones, 88% of them singletons. The sample taken for sequencing was PBMCs or T cells enriched from blood (not recorded which). These receptors came from a woman in her 30s who had been exposed to COVID-19.

This rearrangement joins TRBV7-9 to TRBJ2-3, with 7 nucleotides matching TRBD2. The CDR3 runs to 17 residues. Trimming cost V 10 bases and J 2 bases; bases outside gene matches: 18. Germline CDR1 and CDR2: SEHNR and FQNEAQ (reference sequence). The CDR3 DNA is TGTGCCACGCCTCGCCCAGGGACTACCGGTTACACAGATACGCAGTATTTT. Its protein product is CATPRPGTTGYTDTQYF.

This clone has only one observation. Written as DNA, the CDR3 is TGTGCCACCAGCTTGGGACAGCGAGAGACCCAGTACTTC. Protein product: CATSLGQRETQYF. The V call is TRBV15, the J call TRBJ2-5; 7 bases fit TRBD1. Per germline, CDR1 LNHNV and CDR2 YYDKDF (reference sequence). The CDR3 covers 13 residues. Trimming removed 5 bases from V and 4 bases from J; junction bases left unmatched: 4.

V gene TRBV30 combines with J gene TRBJ2-2; a weak D match, TRBD1 (5 bases). The CDR3 covers 13 residues. V dropped 4 bases and J dropped 0 bases, with 6 bases sitting between them. Germline-derived CDR1 and CDR2 are GTSNPN and SVGIG (reference sequence). CDR3 nucleotide sequence: TGTGCCTGGACAGGGTCGAACACCGGGGAGCTGTTTTTT. Protein product: CAWTGSNTGELFF.

The chain carries TRBV24-1 and TRBJ2-3; D may be TRBD2 (6 bases). Deletions cut 5 bases from V and 0 bases from J, with 11 bases between. The CDR3 covers 15 residues. Germline V gene sequence: CDR1 KGHDR, CDR2 SFDVKD. DNA of the CDR3: TGTGCCACCAGTGGCGGGGCTGCTAGCACAGATACGCAGTATTTT. Protein product: CATSGGAASTDTQYF.

The rearrangement uses TRBV19 and TRBJ2-5; a weak D match, TRBD2 (6 bases). The germline CDR1 and CDR2 sequences are LNHDA and SQIVND (reference sequence). This CDR3 region has 12 residues. Deletions cut 3 bases from V and 4 bases from J, with 6 bases between. This CDR3 reads CASSIGGETQYF. CDR3 nucleotide sequence: TGTGCCAGTAGTATCGGGGGAGAGACCCAGTACTTC.

The count of this clone is one. This chain joins TRBV29-1 and TRBJ2-2; 11 bases are shared with TRBD2. Germline V lookup: CDR1 SQVTM, CDR2 ANQGSEA. The CDR3 runs 15 residues. Unmatched junction bases numbered 7, after V lost 3 bases and J lost 7 bases. The CDR3 DNA follows: TGCAGCGTTGAGGCTAGCGGGAGGTTTGGCGGGGAGCTGTTTTTT. It codes for CSVEASGRFGGELFF.

This clone appeared once. The chain has TRBV7-3 and TRBJ2-2, with D perhaps TRBD2 (6 bases). Trimming pared 5 bases from V and 6 bases from J, leaving 16 bases between. CDR1 and CDR2 from the germline V gene are SGHTA and FQGTGA. The CDR3 is 15 residues long. CDR3 DNA sequence: TGTGCCAGCAGCCCCAGCCTCGGCGGGGCCGGGGAGCTGTTTTTT. Its translation is CASSPSLGGAGELFF.

V is TRBV11-2 and J is TRBJ2-7; TRBD1 matches 10 bases. CDR3 length equals 15 residues. Germline values: CDR1 SGHAT, CDR2 FQNNGV. Trimming took 5 bases from V and 4 from J; bases not matched to a gene: 8. The CDR3 bases are TGTGCCAGCAGCGCACCGGGACAGGGGTGGTACGAGCAGTACTTC. Its protein product is CASSAPGQGWYEQYF.

The V call is TRBV5-1, the J call TRBJ2-3, with D possibly matching TRBD2 (5 bases). V was trimmed by 1 base and J by 4 bases, leaving 10 bases between them. The CDR3 is made up of 14 amino acids. The germline gives CDR1 SGHRS, CDR2 YFSETQ. This CDR3 is CASSLRELPDTQYF. CDR3 sequence (DNA): TGCGCCAGCAGCTTGAGGGAGCTTCCAGATACGCAGTATTTT.

This clone was detected only once. The chain recombines TRBV30 with TRBJ2-7; 8 nucleotides match TRBD1. Per germline, CDR1 GTSNPN and CDR2 SVGIG (reference sequence). J gave up 1 base and V 5 bases, and 13 bases lay outside the gene matches. The CDR3 is 16 amino acids. CDR3 coding DNA: TGTGCCTGGGTTAAAGGGACAGGACTTTTTTCCTACGAGCAGTACTTC. Amino acids: CAWVKGTGLFSYEQYF.

This clone came up once. The chain links TRBV29-1 to TRBJ1-1; tentative D call: TRBD1 (5 bases). Trimming cost V 6 bases and J 6 bases, with 20 bases left between them. The CDR3 runs to 14 residues. Germline-derived CDR1 and CDR2 are SQVTM and ANQGSEA. CDR3 coding DNA: TGCAGCGTCGGCCCGGGGGGTTTTGAGTCTGAAGCTTTCTTT. Amino acids: CSVGPGGFESEAFF.

In nucleotides, the CDR3 is TGTGCCAGCAGCTTAGGGGCAAACTACGAGCAGTACTTC. Its translation: CASSLGANYEQYF. This chain uses TRBV7-8 with TRBJ2-7; D is uncertain. The CDR3 totals 13 residues. The V end lost 1 base, the J end lost 3 bases, and 7 bases lay between the germline ends. Per the germline V gene, CDR1 is SGHVS and CDR2 is FQNEAQ.

The rearrangement links TRBV4-2 to TRBJ1-5; D call uncertain. The CDR3 extends over 17 amino acids. V was clipped by 3 bases and J by 0 bases, with 15 bases between them. The germline CDR1 and CDR2 sequences are LGHNA and YNFKEQ. This CDR3 reads CASSHQGGPFSNQPQHF. The CDR3, as DNA: TGTGCCAGCAGCCATCAAGGCGGGCCGTTTAGCAATCAGCCCCAGCATTTT.

The genes are TRBV18 and TRBJ2-1; 9 nucleotides match TRBD2. V shed 3 bases, J shed 3 bases, and the junction held 12 bases outside the gene matches. The CDR3 sequence is 18 residues long. Germline V gene data show CDR1 as KGHSH and CDR2 as LQKENI. CDR3 coding DNA: TGTGCCAGCTCACCTTTTGGCCCTAGCGGGGAATACTACAATGAGCAGTTCTTC. This translates into CASSPFGPSGEYYNEQFF. The entire variable domain, with the rest obtained from reference TRBV18 and TRBJ2-1, is as follows: NAGVMQNPRHLVRRRGQEARLRCSPMKGHSHVYWYRQLPEEGLKFMVYLQKENIIDESGMPKERFSAEFPKEGPSILRIQQVVRGDSAAYFCASSPFGPSGEYYNEQFFGPGTRLTVL.

The chain carries TRBV18 and TRBJ1-1; D might be TRBD1 (5 bases). Germline V gives CDR1 KGHSH, CDR2 LQKENI. V was cut by 2 bases and J by 4 bases, with 11 bases left in between. The CDR3 extends over 14 amino acids. The CDR3 loop reads CASSPLGQATEAFF. CDR3 in DNA: TGTGCCAGCTCACCATTGGGGCAGGCCACTGAAGCTTTCTTT.

This clone occurred a few times. This chain links TRBV21-1 with TRBJ2-7; the table names TRBD2, a call not compared with the DNA. TRBV21-1 is an annotated pseudogene. The CDR3 length is 13 residues. Here the CDR3 reads CASVLGGGYEQYF. DNA for the CDR3: TGTGCCAGCGTACTCGGGGGGGGCTACGAGCAGTACTTC.

The gene calls are TRBV4-1 and TRBJ2-6; perhaps TRBD1 as D (6 bases). CDR1 and CDR2 (germline): MGHRA, YSYEKL. The CDR3 spans 19 residues. Trimming stripped 0 bases from V and 0 bases from J, with 15 bases between. CDR3 nucleotides: TGCGCCAGCAGCCAAGACCCCCCAGGGGCTGGCTCTGGGGCCAACGTCCTGACTTTC. Translating it yields CASSQDPPGAGSGANVLTF.

V usage is TRBV7-9 and J usage is TRBJ2-7; D is possibly TRBD2 (6 bases). The CDR3 is made up of 13 amino acids. In germline, CDR1 is SEHNR, CDR2 FQNEAQ (reference sequence). The ends were cut back, 4 bases at V and 4 bases at J, with 11 bases in the middle. Here the CDR3 DNA reads TGTGCCAGCAGCTGGAGGGACGAGTACGAGCAGTACTTC. Translation gives CASSWRDEYEQYF. The full variable domain, completed using reference TRBV7-9 and TRBJ2-7, is DTGVSQNPRHKITKRGQNVTFRCDPISEHNRLYWYRQTLGQGPEFLTYFQNEAQLEKSRLLSDRFSAERPKGSFSTLEIQRTEQGDSAMYLCASSWRDEYEQYFGPGTRLTVT.

The rearrangement joins TRBV2 to TRBJ2-3; 10 bases are shared with TRBD2. V lost 4 bases and J lost 2; bases outside the gene matches: 3. Germline V gene data show CDR1 as SNHLY and CDR2 as FYNNEI. This CDR3 has 15 residues. DNA for the CDR3: TGTGCCAGCAGTGGGACTAGCGGCATCACAGATACGCAGTATTTT. Amino acids: CASSGTSGITDTQYF.

The chain couples TRBV23-1 to TRBJ2-7; TRBD1 matches at 10 bases. TRBV23-1 is reported as an ORF; its role is uncertain. V lost 8 bases and J lost 1; bases outside the gene matches: 14. The CDR3 is made up of 17 amino acids. Written as DNA, the CDR3 is TGCGCCAGCGGAGTTGTCGTCCGGGACAGGGGTTCCTACGAGCAGTACTTC. This gives the protein CASGVVVRDRGSYEQYF.

V and J are TRBV5-1 and TRBJ2-2; 9 bases are shared with TRBD1. V gave up 0 bases and J gave up 4 bases; unmatched junction bases: 7. Per the germline V gene, CDR1 is SGHRS and CDR2 is YFSETQ. The CDR3 spans 17 residues. Here the CDR3 reads CASSLGDTGGRTGELFF. The CDR3 nucleotides are TGCGCCAGCAGCTTGGGGGACACAGGGGGCCGCACCGGGGAGCTGTTTTTT. Combining the CDR3 with reference TRBV5-1 and TRBJ2-2 gives the whole variable domain KAGVTQTPRYLIKTRGQQVTLSCSPISGHRSVSWYQQTPGQGLQFLFEYFSETQRNKGNFPGRFSGRQFSNSRSEMNVSTLELGDSALYLCASSLGDTGGRTGELFFGEGSRLTVL.

The chain has TRBV6-2 or TRBV6-3 and TRBJ2-5; no clear D gene. The length of the CDR3 is 14 residues. V lost 6 bases and J 4 bases, leaving 15 bases between the germline ends. Germline values: CDR1 MNHEY, CDR2 SVGEGT. As DNA, the CDR3 is TGTGCCAGCAGCGCAGTGGCGGTCGGAGAGACCCAGTACTTC. Translated, it gives CASSAVAVGETQYF.

The V gene is TRBV19, the J gene TRBJ1-6, with D hard to call. CDR1 is LNHDA, CDR2 SQIVND, per germline (reference sequence). The CDR3 runs to 16 residues. The germline V and J ends were trimmed by 6 bases and 7 bases, with 19 bases remaining between them. In DNA form, the CDR3 reads TGTGCCAGTAGAGAGGGCTCTCACAACACAAATTCACCCCTCCACTTT. This translates into CASREGSHNTNSPLHF.

This sequence joins TRBV28 and TRBJ2-7; D is perhaps TRBD2 (5 bases). This CDR3 spans 15 amino acids. V was clipped by 2 bases and J by 4 bases, with 15 bases between them. Germline values: CDR1 MDHEN, CDR2 SYDVKM. In nucleotides, the CDR3 is TGTGCCAGCAGTTTAGAGGGTGGCCCCGGATACGAGCAGTACTTC. It is translated as CASSLEGGPGYEQYF.

The chain joins TRBV10-1 to TRBJ2-2, with D possibly TRBD1 on 6 matching bases. Germline CDR1 reads WNHNN; CDR2 reads SYGVQD (reference sequence). Trimming took 3 bases from V and 5 from J, leaving 10 bases between them. This CDR3 spans 14 amino acids. The chain's CDR3 is CASSDFQGTGELFF. In DNA, the CDR3 is TGCGCCAGCAGTGACTTCCAGGGGACCGGGGAGCTGTTTTTT.

This rearrangement joins TRBV7-3 to TRBJ2-2; a possible D gene is TRBD1 (5 bases). The CDR3 runs 13 residues. In germline, CDR1 is SGHTA, CDR2 FQGTGA. V was cut by 7 bases and J by 6 bases, with 12 bases left in between. The CDR3 DNA reads TGTGCCAGCAAGGGGAAACTGGCCGGGGAGCTGTTTTTT. This encodes CASKGKLAGELFF.

This chain uses TRBV19 with TRBJ2-7, with 8 bases lining up with TRBD2. The V gene's germline CDR1 is LNHDA and CDR2 SQIVND (reference sequence). This CDR3 has 17 residues. J lost 5 bases, V lost 8 bases, and 20 bases had no gene match. The CDR3 protein is CASSLALAELRWDEQYF. The CDR3 DNA reads as TGTGCCAGTTCACTAGCACTAGCGGAACTCCGCTGGGACGAGCAGTACTTC.

This clone was seen a single time. The chain links TRBV6-2 or TRBV6-3 to TRBJ1-5, with 7 nucleotides matching TRBD1. Trimming removed 4 bases from V and 2 bases from J; junction bases left unmatched: 8. The germline V gene has CDR1 MNHEY and CDR2 SVGEGT. CDR3 length: 16 amino acids. Written as DNA, the CDR3 is TGTGCCAGCAGTTTGGGACAGAGAAACGGCAATCAGCCCCAGCATTTT. It codes for CASSLGQRNGNQPQHF.

A single count supports this clone. The chain has TRBV19 and TRBJ2-1; 7 nucleotides line up with TRBD2. The CDR3 loop spans 14 amino acids. Germline V gene lookup returns CDR1 LNHDA and CDR2 SQIVND (reference sequence). V was pared by 3 bases and J by 7 bases, with 6 bases of the junction left unmatched. The CDR3 bases are TGTGCCAGTAGTATCTGGACTAGTTTTAATGAGCAGTTCTTC. It yields the protein CASSIWTSFNEQFF. Looking up the rest from reference TRBV19 and TRBJ2-1 gives the full variable domain: DGGITQSPKYLFRKEGQNVTLSCEQNLNHDAMYWYRQDPGQGLRLIYYSQIVNDFQKGDIAEGYSVSREKKESFPLTVTSAQKNPTAFYLCASSIWTSFNEQFFGPGTRLTVL.